Listed here is a single T cell receptor beta chain. Time point described: persistent/refractory GD, antithyroid drugs over 5 years with positive TRAb. The TCR library was made from RNA that had been extracted from PBMCs in TRIzol. This sample is drawn from a study of regulatory T cells in long-lasting Graves disease. Arm-PCR with iRepertoire HTBI primers amplified the CDR3 regions for these TCR beta libraries. TCRdb processed the multiplex PCR reads anew with MiXCR; each CDR3 protein has one entry. The sample comprises about 660,000 distinct CDR3 sequences, 30% of which are singletons, and roughly 40% rests with the top ten. This sequence was found in a female donor with Graves disease. The sample was peripheral blood mononuclear cells (PBMCs), taken when the disease was refractory, from a patient treated with antithyroid drugs.

CDR3 amino acids: CASSLSGGQGYTF. In DNA form, the CDR3 reads TGTGCCAGCAGTCTCTCCGGGGGGCAAGGCTACACCTTC. The rearrangement uses TRBV28 and TRBJ1-2, with D possibly TRBD1 on 6 matching bases. The CDR3 runs to 13 residues. Germline values: CDR1 MDHEN, CDR2 SYDVKM. V was trimmed by 5 bases and J by 8 bases, leaving 15 bases between them.